This T cell receptor (beta chain) comes out of a study of human T cells and chemical hapten exposure. This clonotype came up many times. V shed 3 bases and J shed 5 bases, with 14 bases lying between them. Germline V gene data show CDR1 as SEHNR and CDR2 as FQNEAQ (reference sequence). The CDR3 totals 15 residues. The time point was: patch test 2, 6 weeks after DPC sensitization. As for treatment: therapeutic diphenylcyclopropenone sensitization with weekly scalp DPC. One entry per CDR3 protein results from TCRdb running MiXCR on the RACE reads. The data hold over 70,000 distinct CDR3 sequences, with 11% observed a single time.

The TCR originated in a man between 18 and 35 years old with alopecia areata. Some clones in this sample may be carry-over from other donors' samples. The sample in question was whole blood, obtained in connection with sensitization to the hapten diphenylcyclopropenone (DPC). The chain uses TRBV7-9 and TRBJ1-5; D unclear. CDR3 sequence (DNA): TGTGCCAGCAGCTTTGGCAGGTGGGGATATCAGCCCCAGCATTTT. Its protein is CASSFGRWGYQPQHF.